The subject of this entry is one T cell receptor beta chain. The target of this receptor is not known. Nothing much larger sits one base from this clone, and base qualities are not available. The sample belongs to a study of cytomegalovirus exposure and HLA in healthy donors (dated by TCRdb to 2017 to 2019). Background on the whole study: An earlier analysis of several hundred of the donors reported 276 Gb of sequence data and about 120 million unique TCR beta sequences obtained from 180 million or so T cells. The study aimed to test whether cataloging public T cell receptors could reveal signatures of past pathogen exposure. Class I and class II HLA loci were covered by the typing at four-digit resolution. A later analysis re-analyzed previously published TCR beta repertoires from roughly 630 donors and added high-resolution HLA genotyping to study TCR occurrence patterns. Rather than using new phenotypic data, the later analysis identified candidate immune exposures from TCR beta sequences and from how often those sequences occurred across donors. All discovery cohort repertoires had been generated using a single sequencing platform. About 320 gigabases of sequencing data and tens of millions of unique TCR sequences were included in an early release covering over 600 HLA-typed donors. The number of donors typed differed by locus, with about 629-640 for A, B, C, DRB1 and DQB1, around 500 for DQA1, 606 for DPA1, and some 450 for DPB1. Along with the roughly 700-subject first cohort, a separate validation cohort of approximately 110 different subjects was used. The study profiled the T cell repertoires of 500 to 800 subjects by immunosequencing and related them to cytomegalovirus serostatus. To decide whether each TCR beta V gene segment behaved as functional or pseudogenic, an earlier analysis of some 570 of the donors relied on high-throughput TCR beta sequencing. Alongside the repertoire data, information on donor age, sex, ethnicity and CMV serostatus was compiled. Of the 300 to 500 genotyped donors, approximately 81% were placed in the genetic ancestry cluster associated with self-reported Caucasian donors. To predict cytomegalovirus infection status, the study brought together high-throughput TCR immunosequencing, statistical association of individual TCRs with disease status, and machine learning. Genome-wide SNP genotypes for about three fifths of the roughly 670 donors were used in a later genetic analysis, which treated that subset as a discovery cohort. Among 350 to 400 genotyped donors of the cohort, an average of about 240,000 unique TCR beta nucleotide sequences were sequenced per donor, roughly 18% of them non-productive. Four to six DR-DQ haplotypes were handled as single units for association and clustering because linkage in the cohort was strong.

In total, over 600 healthy bone marrow donors made up the cohort. At the time of sampling, every cohort member was nominally healthy, though immune exposures that went unrecorded were likely present. The donor tested CMV seronegative, placing the donor among the 350 to 400 seronegative members of the cohort. Each donor provided a peripheral blood sample, and peripheral blood mononuclear cells were used for TCR beta sequencing. Genomic DNA extraction from the blood cell samples was performed with the Qiagen DNeasy Blood Extraction Kit. Here is what the overall study found, with its caveats: Because the 87-base-pair reads could not distinguish some IMGT-functional V segments, including TRBV6-2 and TRBV6-3, those segments were excluded. According to a later analysis, most CMV-associated TCR beta chains appeared to be HLA-restricted, and the HLA associations seemed to be driven largely by CMV exposure. According to a later analysis, parvovirus B19, influenza, CMV and Epstein-Barr virus appeared linked to several top co-occurrence clusters. At a false discovery rate of 0.05, a later analysis linked about 17,000 TCR beta sequences to specific HLA alleles. In a later analysis, HLA-associated TCR beta chains were found to be more clonally expanded and to have lower generation probabilities than equally common non-associated chains. The classifier was reported to diagnose cytomegalovirus status with high specificity and sensitivity in both the original and validation cohorts. A later genetic analysis associated a missense DCLRE1C variant with V-gene and J-gene trimming of TCR beta chains, and an independent cohort replicated the association. It was suggested by the authors that the approach could potentially be generalized to other disease states and immunological phenotypes. For the cohort, immune exposure information was limited to CMV serostatus. The study listed 150 to 200 TCR beta chains as associated with cytomegalovirus. HLA typing was unavailable for some donors at each locus, so association tests used only the typed subset. According to a later genetic analysis, donors in an Asian-associated ancestry cluster had fewer N-insertions in productive TCRs than the approximately 700-donor mean. Three of the identified cytomegalovirus-associated TCR beta chains were confirmed in vitro to be specific for cytomegalovirus antigens. Assigning TCR associations to individual alleles was difficult when HLA alleles, especially DR and DQ, strongly co-occurred. Sequencing depth was assumed to be roughly uniform across donors in the presence/absence analyses, though that assumption may not hold. A further reported finding was that TCR beta sequences accurately predicted the HLA-A and HLA-B alleles for most subjects in the first cohort. A cluster of highly shared sequence variants was judged likely to represent a technical artifact of the sequencing pipeline. Most TCR sequences were seen in very few donors, while some public TCRs were found in many individuals. Linkage disequilibrium might explain the correlated functional status among segregating V segments, but an unknown experimental factor could not be ruled out. Broadly in line with IMGT annotations, most TCR beta V segments showed up in productive rearrangements about 87% or about 30% of the time in an earlier analysis of under 700 of the donors. According to a later analysis, TCR association rates differed among HLA loci, with DRB1 alleles showing the most associated TCRs and HLA-C alleles showing the fewest. Over 15 rarely observed V segments, including chromosome 9 orphons, were excluded from the earlier analysis of some 590 of the donors because counts were too low. In this cohort, only TCR beta chains were sequenced, and detectable features were limited by the absence of alpha or paired-chain data.

Library prep was done by the immunoSEQ multiplex PCR assay. For the multiplex PCR, a mixture combining 60 forward primers for TCR Vbeta segments and 13 reverse primers for TCR Jbeta segments was used. The CDR3 region of rearranged TCR beta genes was amplified from genomic DNA with a multiplex PCR assay. The Illumina HiSeq System was used to sequence the amplified TCR beta libraries as 87-base-pair reads. On the authors' methods: Across the 700 or so repertoires, a later analysis counted approximately 75 million unique TCR beta chains, 9 million to 14 million of which were shared by at least two donors. Raw reads were error-corrected and collapsed into unique sequences with a nearest-neighbor algorithm that merged closely related sequences to remove PCR and sequencing errors. Alignment of CDR3 sequences to IMGT reference sequences was used to assign V, D and J gene segments. For a sequence to be retained, a match of at least six nucleotides was required to both a V gene segment and a J gene segment. A rearrangement counted as productive if the CDR3 had no stop codons and remained in frame with V and J, and every other rearrangement counted as non-productive. Following IMGT convention, CDR3 was defined as the stretch from the second conserved V-encoded cysteine to the conserved J-encoded phenylalanine. In an earlier analysis of 587 of the donors, sequences lacking an unambiguous match to a single V gene segment were excluded. In an earlier analysis of a few hundred of the donors, V segments were called functional above 56.7% productive rearrangements and were called segregating when the between-donor standard deviation exceeded 5%. To diagnose cytomegalovirus status from the catalog of TCR beta chain sequences, a statistical classification framework was built. A later analysis assigned V and J genes by comparing TCR nucleotide sequences with IMGT/GENE-DB human TR gene sequences. A later analysis assigned CDR3 sequences and most-parsimonious VDJ recombination scenarios with the TCRdist pipeline. In a later analysis, each TCR beta chain was defined by its CDR3 amino acid sequence together with its V-gene family, and reads lacking a unique V-gene family were excluded. In a later analysis, around 600 highly shared, low-generation-probability nucleotide sequences were removed to address suspected cross-contamination and a sequencing artifact. A later analysis calculated a clonal expansion index for each public chain from normalized within-repertoire ranks of inferred template counts. A later analysis computed generation probabilities with a VDJ recombination model fitted to out-of-frame rearrangements, and checked the results against IGoR. A later analysis scored TCR-TCR, TCR-HLA and TCR-CMV co-occurrence with hypergeometric tests, applying a repertoire-size bias correction to TCR pairs. False discovery rates were estimated in a later analysis by permuting HLA or CMV assignments 20 times. In a later analysis, co-occurring TCRs were grouped using DBSCAN, and TCRdist sequence similarity was added for clustering within HLA-allele-positive subsets. For co-occurrence clustering, repertoires with fewer than 30,000 or more than 120,000 public chains were excluded, along with four or five repertoires with anomalous nucleotide sharing. The immuneACCESS repertoire file appears here via TCRdb, limited to in-frame rearrangements. These files lack a portion of the clones; in checked studies, under half of the deficit traces to unresolved V genes, and the cause of the others is not known. V, J and clone size reflect that table, while D and trimming were determined from the DNA. The sample profile shows around 130,000 clones; 81% of them were found once. Together, the top ten hold about 1.7% of the sample.

Trimmed from V: 5 bases; trimmed from J: 6 bases; junction bases lacking a gene match: 10. Sequences LNHDA (CDR1) and SQIVND (CDR2) are obtained from the germline V gene (reference sequence). Including the terminal cysteine and phenylalanine, the CDR3 comprises 16 residues. The read is trimmed to its CDR3 DNA, 48 bases read in frame from base 1. Rearrangement joined TRBV19 to TRBJ2-1, with 10 middle bases fitting TRBD2. This receptor was taken from a man aged 40-55 years in good health and CMV-seronegative. The source material was PBMCs. The DNA sequence is given as TGTGCCAGTAGTCGGAGCGGGAGGGCCCCATTCAATGAGCAGTTCTTC. This yields the protein CASSRSGRAPFNEQFF.